Sequencing of this T cell receptor (beta chain) was carried out in a study of blood T cell repertoires in COVID-19. About the study: Researchers got acute and convalescent COVID-19 samples from the United States, Italy and Spain. Sources were T cells, B-cell-depleted T cells, or PBMCs; the material itself was cDNA or gDNA.

As processed by the authors: Nucleated cell counts were estimated from reference gene primer amplification. Profiled with immunoSEQ multiplex PCR; TCRdb holds only in-frame clones, not every one. V, J and clone size are those of that table, while D and trimming were read from the DNA. The repertoire holds 150,000 or so clones, with 65% to 90% as singletons. This CDR3 region has 16 residues. The sequenced sample consisted of peripheral blood. The clonotype was recovered from a man in his sixties with acute or convalescent COVID-19. The chain is built from TRBV21-1 and TRBJ2-1; the table's D call, TRBD2, was not checked against the DNA. TRBV21-1 is classified as a pseudogene. CDR3 residues: CASSTPLGLAYREQFF. The CDR3 DNA follows: TGTGCCAGCAGCACACCTCTGGGACTAGCCTATAGGGAGCAGTTCTTC.